What follows is one T cell receptor beta chain and its context. The antigen is unknown. From the reads, TCRdb called clonotypes with MiXCR, one entry per CDR3 protein. The sample consists of 570,000 or so distinct CDR3 sequences, approximately 40% of them appearing once. Deletions cut 5 bases from V and 4 bases from J, with 19 bases between. The germline V gene has CDR1 MNHEY and CDR2 SVGEGT. This CDR3 is built from 16 residues. This entry comes from a study of T cell repertoires in cytomegalovirus infection. For the study at large: Recently identified HLA-C-restricted CMV epitopes and well-studied HLA-B-restricted CMV epitopes were used by the study. Public TCR beta signatures provided an indication of both CMV infection and a matching HLA type. Study conclusions and caveats: Of the TCR beta families, the public ones yielded a cumulative frequency that identified carriers of CMV plus the relevant HLA. Across the ex vivo response, the dominant clonotypes were HLA-C-restricted CMV-specific TCR beta clonotypes.

This specimen consisted of cultured PBMCs, obtained from culture after CMV antigen stimulation. The receptor was isolated from a human donor in good health (CMV status not recorded). Some clones in this sample may be carry-over from other donors' samples. V is TRBV6-2 or TRBV6-3 and J is TRBJ2-3; TRBD1 might be the D (5 bases). CDR3 coding DNA: TGTGCCAGCAGTCCACCTCTACAGGTTTGGGCAGATACGCAGTATTTT. Protein product: CASSPPLQVWADTQYF.